This T cell receptor (beta chain) was documented in a study of technical replicates of blood from a handful of donors. The CDR3 has 13 amino acids. V lost 7 bases, J lost 3 bases, and 2 bases stayed unmatched. From germline, CDR1 is SNHLY and CDR2 FYNNEI. Using immunoSEQ multiplex PCR, the repertoire was profiled, and TCRdb retains in-frame clones only, with some absent. This sample has tens of thousands of clones; 85% to 95% occur once, and the top ten carry approximately 0.25%. V is TRBV2 and J is TRBJ1-2; 10 bases are a match to TRBD1. The sequence was collected from a human donor in good health. The sample comprised T cells isolated from PBMCs. The CDR3 spells CASMDRGYYGYTF. The CDR3 DNA reads TGTGCCAGCATGGACAGGGGGTACTATGGCTACACCTTC.